These T cell receptor beta chains were read from a single sample in a study of shared clonotypes between healthy human individuals. The repertoire was sequenced with immunoSEQ multiplex PCR; TCRdb's copy has only in-frame clones and lacks some. The sample includes approximately 940,000 clones, more than 75% seen only once; the top ten take around 1.4%. Source material: memory CD4+ T cells sorted from blood. The source is a young man in good health. CDR3s include the opening cysteine and the closing phenylalanine or tryptophan.

TRBJ2-4 | TRBV5-4 | CASSTRTESKNIQYF
TRBJ2-1 | TRBV5-1 | CASTLGTQGNEQFF
TRBJ1-5 | TRBV28 | CASRAQGDQPQHF
TRBJ1-2 | TRBV5-4 | CASSGRGYGYTF
TRBJ1-2 | TRBV7-2 | CASSPQGGDGYTF
TRBJ1-4 | TRBV19 | CASSIGVSERGEKLFF
TRBJ1-2 | TRBV6-5 | CASSSTGAGYTF
TRBJ2-1 | TRBV2 | CASRMGTGDYNEQFF
TRBJ1-2 | TRBV2 | CASSLQSPSGYGYTF
TRBJ1-5 | TRBV28 | CASSPEKGARQPQHF
TRBJ2-2 | TRBV7-2 | CATTPLITGELFF
TRBJ1-3 | TRBV7-2 | CASTPGASGNTIYF
TRBJ2-3 | TRBV7-2 | CASSPVVTDTQYF
TRBJ1-1 | TRBV2 | CASSLQGEAFF
TRBJ2-5 | TRBV7-8 | CASSSGLAGDMYQETQYF
TRBJ2-7 | TRBV5-1 | CASRPENSYEQYF
TRBJ2-2 | TRBV30 | CAWSVWGLDTGELFF
TRBJ2-2 | TRBV27 | CASGARCVELFF